The rows below give T cell receptor beta chains drawn from one sample of a study of shared clonotypes between healthy human individuals. The protocol was immunoSEQ multiplex PCR, while the TCRdb copy is restricted to in-frame clones and leaves out a portion. Here the sample spans about 1 million clones, about 70% being singletons. The sample taken for sequencing was memory CD4+ T cells sorted from blood. The receptors originated from a man between 18 and 35 years old in good health. CDR3s include the opening cysteine and the closing phenylalanine or tryptophan. D genes are given only for firm matches. Size is omitted from some rows. Given values are once, few, many or a class for expanded clones.

v_call	j_call	d_call	clone_size	cdr3_aa	cdr3_nt
TRBV6-1	TRBJ1-5	NA	NA	CASSEVGAQPQHF	TGTGCCAGCAGTGAAGTGGGAGCTCAGCCCCAGCATTTT
TRBV4-1	TRBJ2-1	TRBD2	once	CASSQDGGGGHNEQFF	TGCGCCAGCAGCCAAGACGGTGGCGGGGGGCACAATGAGCAGTTCTTC
TRBV5-1	TRBJ2-1	TRBD1	once	CASSLGGGHNEQFF	TGCGCCAGCAGCTTGGGAGGGGGCCACAATGAGCAGTTCTTC
TRBV28	TRBJ2-2	TRBD2	once	CASTIAGASGELFF	TGTGCCAGCACCATAGCGGGAGCCTCCGGGGAGCTGTTTTTT
TRBV5-4	TRBJ1-4	NA	NA	CASSLTGQTEKLFF	TGTGCCAGCAGCTTGACCGGACAGACCGAAAAACTGTTTTTT
TRBV6-6	TRBJ2-7	TRBD1	once	CASSARDRSEQYF	TGTGCCAGCAGTGCCCGGGACAGAAGCGAGCAGTACTTC
TRBV29-1	TRBJ1-2	NA	NA	CSVRRSGGGYTF	TGCAGCGTCCGCAGGTCGGGAGGTGGCTACACCTTC
TRBV5-4	TRBJ1-1	TRBD1	NA	CASSSGQGWTEAFF	TGTGCCAGCAGCTCGGGACAGGGTTGGACTGAAGCTTTCTTT
TRBV18	TRBJ2-3	TRBD2	NA	CASSPRLSGGARDTQYF	TGTGCCAGCTCACCACGGTTGTCCGGGGGGGCAAGAGATACGCAGTATTTT
TRBV7-6	TRBJ2-7	TRBD2	NA	CASSRSGLASYEQYF	TGTGCCAGCAGCCGATCGGGACTAGCCTCCTACGAGCAGTACTTC
TRBV5-4	TRBJ1-2	NA	NA	CASSYIDSTGGYTF	TGTGCCAGCAGCTATATAGATTCCACGGGAGGCTACACCTTC
TRBV14	TRBJ2-7	TRBD2	NA	CASSQSSGRASEQYF	TGTGCCAGCAGCCAATCTAGCGGGAGGGCCTCCGAGCAGTACTTC
TRBV30	TRBJ1-6	NA	once	CAWSVSGENSPLHF	TGTGCCTGGAGTGTATCTGGGGAGAATTCACCCCTCCACTTT
TRBV6-1	TRBJ2-7	NA	few	CASSRTHVSSYEQYF	TGTGCCAGCAGCCGGACGCATGTGAGCTCCTACGAGCAGTACTTC
TRBV11-2	TRBJ2-5	NA	once	CASSLDLPGAQYF	TGTGCCAGCAGCTTAGACCTTCCCGGGGCCCAGTACTTC
TRBV19	TRBJ2-4	NA	NA	CASSIGQGIAKNIQYF	TGTGCCAGTAGTATAGGGCAGGGGATAGCCAAAAACATTCAGTACTTC
TRBV6-6	TRBJ1-3	TRBD1	NA	CASEGWDRAGNTIYF	TGTGCCAGCGAAGGATGGGACAGGGCTGGAAACACCATATATTTT
TRBV18	TRBJ2-7	TRBD1	NA	CASSPRGQGYYEQYF	TGTGCCAGCTCACCACGCGGACAGGGCTACTACGAGCAGTACTTC
TRBV5-4	TRBJ1-1	NA	NA	CASSLSDRNTEAFF	TGTGCCAGCAGCTTATCCGATCGGAACACTGAAGCTTTCTTT
TRBV11-2	TRBJ1-3	NA	NA	CASSSYWAGNTIYF	TGTGCCAGCAGTTCGTACTGGGCAGGAAACACCATATATTTT
TRBV28	TRBJ1-4	NA	NA	CASSPGQLVGSGLFF	TGTGCCAGCAGTCCCGGGCAGCTGGTCGGGTCGGGACTGTTTTTT
TRBV30	TRBJ1-1	NA	NA	CAWSVVAVQAFF	TGTGCCTGGAGTGTGGTTGCCGTGCAAGCTTTCTTT
TRBV6-5	TRBJ2-5	NA	NA	CASRGGKKTQYF	TGTGCCAGCAGAGGAGGCAAAAAGACCCAGTACTTC
TRBV4-1	TRBJ1-2	NA	NA	CASSQQGAGGYTF	TGCGCCAGCAGCCAACAGGGTGCCGGGGGCTACACCTTC
TRBV7-2	TRBJ2-7	TRBD2	NA	CASSLVGRGLEGEQYF	TGTGCCAGCAGCTTAGTTGGTCGGGGACTAGAGGGCGAGCAGTACTTC
TRBV27	TRBJ2-7	NA	NA	CASSLGRQGRYEQYF	TGTGCCAGCAGCCTAGGCCGTCAGGGTAGGTACGAGCAGTACTTC
TRBV28	TRBJ2-5	NA	NA	CASSLRGSSGETQYF	TGTGCCAGCAGTTTACGGGGGAGTTCAGGAGAGACCCAGTACTTC
TRBV5-1	TRBJ1-1	NA	few	CASNSGSPNTEAFF	TGCGCCAGCAATTCAGGGTCTCCGAACACTGAAGCTTTCTTT
TRBV5-4	TRBJ2-5	TRBD1	NA	CASRGQLQETQYF	TGTGCCAGCAGGGGACAGCTCCAAGAGACCCAGTACTTC
TRBV30	TRBJ2-3	TRBD2	NA	CAWSVRRAGGLRSGDTQYF	TGTGCCTGGAGTGTAAGGAGAGCGGGGGGCCTTCGTTCAGGGGATACGCAGTATTTT
TRBV9	TRBJ2-5	TRBD2	NA	CASSVAPLATETQYF	TGTGCCAGCAGCGTAGCTCCACTAGCGACGGAGACCCAGTACTTC
TRBV5-4	TRBJ2-2	NA	NA	CASSLAQQNTGELFF	TGTGCCAGCAGCTTGGCCCAACAGAACACCGGGGAGCTGTTTTTT
TRBV5-5	TRBJ1-1	NA	NA	CASSLDKIKLMNTEAFF	TGTGCCAGCAGCTTGGACAAAATTAAACTTATGAACACTGAAGCTTTCTTT
TRBV29-1	TRBJ2-5	TRBD1	NA	CSGSGTGGFGTQYF	TGCAGCGGATCCGGGACAGGGGGCTTCGGGACCCAGTACTTC
TRBV19	TRBJ1-2	TRBD1	few	CASSGTGTRGYTF	TGTGCCAGTAGCGGGACAGGGACGAGGGGCTACACCTTC
TRBV7-9	TRBJ1-6	NA	NA	CASSLATTSASPLHF	TGTGCCAGCAGCTTAGCGACGACTAGTGCTTCACCCCTCCACTTT